The 12 T cell receptor beta chains in this list originate from one sample, sequenced in a study of CD8 T cells in Susac syndrome (dated by TCRdb to about 2019). The library was built by means of the immunoSEQ multiplex PCR assay. RNA was extracted using the RNeasy kit, and roughly 0.5 to 1 microgram was reverse transcribed with random hexamers. Clones were called with MiXCR by TCRdb after fastp trimmed the public reads at Q25, and only in-frame beta chains were retained. Rows with a matching CDR3 protein are joined into one entry that keeps the most common DNA and genes. Across this sample there are some 190,000 distinct CDR3 sequences, with around 95% seen only once. The biggest ten clones account for 0.08% to 0.11% of the sample. The sample was CD4+ T cells from PBMCs. Source of these receptors: a human donor in good health.

The V call is TRBV18, the J call TRBJ2-3; D unclear. Germline CDR1 KGHSH, CDR2 LQKENI. Trimming took 6 bases from V and 0 from J, leaving 7 bases between them. CDR3 length: 13 amino acids. The DNA for the CDR3 is TGTGCCAGCTCCCCCTATAGCACAGATACGCAGTATTTT. Its translation is CASSPYSTDTQYF.

The chain has TRBV10-3 and TRBJ2-7, with a weak D call TRBD1 (5 bases). Germline values: CDR1 ENHRY, CDR2 SYGVKD. V was pared by 8 bases and J by 2 bases, with 13 bases between. The CDR3 extends over 13 amino acids. The CDR3 protein is CAIGPGSTYEQYF. The CDR3, as DNA: TGTGCCATCGGGCCAGGGTCAACCTACGAGCAGTACTTC.

The chain joins TRBV20-1 to TRBJ2-3; either TRBD1 or TRBD2 may fit D (7 bases each). The V gene's germline CDR1 is DFQATT and CDR2 SNEGSKA (reference sequence). The CDR3 loop spans 15 amino acids. The V gene lost 4 bases and the J gene lost 10 bases, with 24 bases spanning the gap. The CDR3, as DNA: TGCAGTGCTACTCCCCAGCAGGGGGGGTATGCAGCGCAGTATTTT. It codes for CSATPQQGGYAAQYF.

The V call is TRBV5-1, the J call TRBJ2-5; tentative D call: TRBD1 (6 bases). Germline assignment: CDR1 SGHRS and CDR2 YFSETQ. V was trimmed by 1 base and J by 2 bases, leaving 12 bases between them. The CDR3 has 15 amino acids. Written as DNA, the CDR3 is TGCGCCAGCAGCTTGATGCTGGACAGACAAGAGACCCAGTACTTC. It translates to CASSLMLDRQETQYF.

The chain uses TRBV20-1 and TRBJ2-4; D is unclear. In germline, CDR1 is DFQATT, CDR2 SNEGSKA (reference sequence). The ends were cut back, 6 bases at V and 2 bases at J, with 11 bases in the middle. The CDR3 totals 13 residues. CDR3 nucleotide sequence: TGCAGTGCCCCTCTGAGGCCCAAAAACATTCAGTACTTC. Translating gives CSAPLRPKNIQYF.

This sequence joins TRBV29-1 and TRBJ1-1; 8 bases match TRBD1. In germline, CDR1 is SQVTM, CDR2 ANQGSEA. Trimming removed 7 bases from V and 11 bases from J; junction bases left unmatched: 6. CDR3 length: 10 residues. The CDR3 coding sequence is TGCAGCGCGAGGACAGGGAATGCTTTCTTT. Translation gives CSARTGNAFF. Supplemented by reference TRBV29-1 and TRBJ1-1, the full variable domain reads SAVISQKPSRDICQRGTSLTIQCQVDSQVTMMFWYRQQPGQSLTLIATANQGSEATYESGFVIDKFPISRPNLTFSTLTVSNMSPEDSSIYLCSARTGNAFFGQGTRLTVV.

The count of this clonotype is one. The genes are TRBV9 and TRBJ2-1; D remains ambiguous. Germline CDR1 is SGDLS and CDR2 is YYNGEE. The V and J ends lost 3 bases and 8 bases respectively, with 9 bases between them. The CDR3 is 12 residues long. The CDR3 is CASSGLAHEQFF. CDR3 nucleotides: TGTGCCAGCAGCGGGCTCGCGCATGAGCAGTTCTTC.

This chain links TRBV18 with TRBJ2-7, with unresolved D. The germline V and J ends were trimmed by 2 bases and 1 base, with 3 bases remaining between them. CDR3 length: 12 residues. The germline V gene encodes CDR1 KGHSH and CDR2 LQKENI. The CDR3 DNA reads TGTGCCAGCTCACCAGAATCCTACGAGCAGTACTTC. Its translation is CASSPESYEQYF.

In this sample, this clonotype turned up once. The J gene is TRBJ1-1, the V gene TRBV20-1; D not certain. Germline-derived CDR1 and CDR2 are DFQATT and SNEGSKA (reference sequence). The CDR3 length is 13 residues. The V gene lost 3 bases and the J gene lost 1 base, with 9 bases spanning the gap. The CDR3 loop reads CSASRQPNTEAFF. The CDR3 coding sequence is TGCAGTGCTAGTCGGCAGCCGAACACTGAAGCTTTCTTT.

In this sample, this clonotype turned up once. The chain employs TRBV25-1 and TRBJ2-3; D gene ambiguous. Germline V lookup: CDR1 MGHDK, CDR2 SYGVNS. The germline V and J ends were trimmed by 6 bases and 6 bases, with 16 bases remaining between them. There are 14 residues in the CDR3. CDR3: CASSADPLSDTQYF. The CDR3 DNA is TGTGCCAGCAGCGCTGACCCATTAAGCGATACGCAGTATTTT.

The chain is built from TRBV4-2 and TRBJ2-5, with 9 positions matching TRBD1. CDR1 LGHNA and CDR2 YNFKEQ come from the germline V gene. J lost 4 bases, V lost 5 bases, and 14 bases had no gene match. This CDR3 is 17 amino acids long. The CDR3 nucleotides read TGTGCCAGCAGCGTTGGGACAGGGAGAGCGTTTGTAGAGACCCAGTACTTC. Translated, it gives CASSVGTGRAFVETQYF.

The chain carries TRBV20-1 and TRBJ1-2; D remains ambiguous. CDR3 size: 17 residues. V lost 0 bases and J 6 bases, leaving 23 bases between the germline ends. Germline V gene sequence: CDR1 DFQATT, CDR2 SNEGSKA (reference sequence). CDR3 bases: TGCAGTGCTAGAGATCCTATGCCCCTCGCGGGAAGTGATGGCTACACCTTC. This gives the protein CSARDPMPLAGSDGYTF.